These T cell receptor beta chains were read from a single sample in a study of blood T cell repertoires in COVID-19. TCRdb's copy holds only in-frame clones and misses some; the assay was immunoSEQ multiplex PCR. Here the sample spans about 280,000 clones, 85% being singletons. Material: PBMCs or T cells enriched from blood (not recorded which). These receptors were obtained from a woman in her forties or fifties who had recovered from COVID-19. Each CDR3 is given without its conserved first and last residue. D genes are given only for firm matches. Expanded clones get a size class; other rows say once, few or many, or leave the size out.

clone size: NA
V gene: TRBV5-1
D gene: TRBD1
CDR3 protein: ASSQRTGDEKLF

clone size: few
V gene: TRBV19
D gene: TRBD2
CDR3 protein: ASSISSGRANEQF

clone size: NA
V gene: TRBV6-5
D gene: NA
CDR3 protein: ASMGRSPQPQH

clone size: NA
V gene: TRBV28
D gene: NA
CDR3 protein: ASSSGGGVGGGRETQY

clone size: NA
V gene: TRBV19
D gene: NA
CDR3 protein: ASSIVYLDEQF

clone size: NA
V gene: TRBV7-2
D gene: NA
CDR3 protein: ASSKGLTLDLTSYNEQF

clone size: once
V gene: TRBV2
D gene: TRBD2
CDR3 protein: ASSSIAGGGYEQY

clone size: few
V gene: TRBV15
D gene: NA
CDR3 protein: ATSRDRGSGNTIY

clone size: once
V gene: TRBV29-1
D gene: TRBD1
CDR3 protein: SVEGRGRTGELF

clone size: once
V gene: TRBV14
D gene: NA
CDR3 protein: ASRQVNTGELF

clone size: NA
V gene: TRBV11-2
D gene: TRBD1
CDR3 protein: ASSSQTGLGTEAF

clone size: once
V gene: TRBV5-1
D gene: NA
CDR3 protein: ASSPRGDRAEAF

clone size: NA
V gene: TRBV23-1
D gene: TRBD1
CDR3 protein: ASSHCDGQGISGNTIY

clone size: NA
V gene: TRBV7-3
D gene: NA
CDR3 protein: ASSLTSSSYNSPLH

clone size: NA
V gene: TRBV19
D gene: NA
CDR3 protein: ASSLDSVYGYT

clone size: NA
V gene: TRBV12-3/TRBV12-4
D gene: TRBD1
CDR3 protein: ASSTGAWSGYT

clone size: NA
V gene: TRBV6-2/TRBV6-3
D gene: TRBD2
CDR3 protein: ASSYGRGGHTDTQY

clone size: few
V gene: TRBV12-3/TRBV12-4
D gene: NA
CDR3 protein: ASSQVNTGELF

clone size: NA
V gene: TRBV5-1
D gene: NA
CDR3 protein: ASRAGGPLSGNTIY

clone size: NA
V gene: TRBV28
D gene: NA
CDR3 protein: ASGMEGTGELF

clone size: NA
V gene: TRBV18
D gene: TRBD1
CDR3 protein: ASSRPGTGVNEKLF

clone size: NA
V gene: TRBV19
D gene: TRBD1
CDR3 protein: ASNRDRAVQPQH

clone size: NA
V gene: TRBV18
D gene: NA
CDR3 protein: ASSPIAQGTKETQY

clone size: NA
V gene: TRBV15
D gene: NA
CDR3 protein: ATSRVGGSTEAF

clone size: NA
V gene: TRBV7-9
D gene: NA
CDR3 protein: ASSLPQDYGYT

clone size: NA
V gene: TRBV29-1
D gene: TRBD1
CDR3 protein: SVSRDRAEQY

clone size: once
V gene: TRBV5-4
D gene: NA
CDR3 protein: ASSLYRDSTDTQY

clone size: NA
V gene: TRBV11-2
D gene: TRBD1
CDR3 protein: ASSLRGGDRDSPLH

clone size: NA
V gene: TRBV28
D gene: NA
CDR3 protein: ASRVLNTEAF

clone size: NA
V gene: TRBV9
D gene: NA
CDR3 protein: ASSDTATNEKLF